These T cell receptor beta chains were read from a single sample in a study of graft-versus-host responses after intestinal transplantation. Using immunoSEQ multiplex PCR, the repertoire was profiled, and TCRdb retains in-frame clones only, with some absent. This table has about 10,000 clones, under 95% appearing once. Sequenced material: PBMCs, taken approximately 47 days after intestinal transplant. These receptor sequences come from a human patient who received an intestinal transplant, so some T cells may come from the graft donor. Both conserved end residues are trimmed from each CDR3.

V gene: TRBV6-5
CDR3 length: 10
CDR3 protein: ASSRQGRNYT

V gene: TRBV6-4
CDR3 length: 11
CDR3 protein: ASDLGTAKEQY

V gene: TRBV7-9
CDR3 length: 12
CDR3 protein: AIERGGTIYEQY

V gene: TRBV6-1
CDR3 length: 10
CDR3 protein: ASSPIGLGYT

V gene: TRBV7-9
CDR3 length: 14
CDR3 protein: ASSLADRRRANEQY

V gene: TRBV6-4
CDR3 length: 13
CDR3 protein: ASSDGTGGADTQY

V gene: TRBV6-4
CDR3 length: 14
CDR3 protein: ASSEGHLSPYNEQF

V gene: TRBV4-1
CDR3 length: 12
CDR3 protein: ASSQVLIRGGYT

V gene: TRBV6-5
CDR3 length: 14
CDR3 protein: ASSYSLGGFSGELF

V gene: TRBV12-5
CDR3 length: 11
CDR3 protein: ASGLVMGGEQY

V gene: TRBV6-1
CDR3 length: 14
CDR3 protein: ASSEEGWAGPEKLF

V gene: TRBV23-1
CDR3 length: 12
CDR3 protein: ASPLRAAGNTIY

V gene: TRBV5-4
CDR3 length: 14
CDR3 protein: ASSLAPDRDNYGYT

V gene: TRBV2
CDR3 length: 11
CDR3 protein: ARGGDADNEQF

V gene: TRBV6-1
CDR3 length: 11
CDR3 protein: ASSDLGGTEAF

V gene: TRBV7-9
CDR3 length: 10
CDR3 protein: ASSPSEDTQY

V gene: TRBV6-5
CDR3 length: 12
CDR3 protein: ASIGAYPTDTQY

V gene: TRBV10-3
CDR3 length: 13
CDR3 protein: AITRGQPPYNEQF

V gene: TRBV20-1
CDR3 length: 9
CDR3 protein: SAREGPSQF

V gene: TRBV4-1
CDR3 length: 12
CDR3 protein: ASSPTSVRNEQF

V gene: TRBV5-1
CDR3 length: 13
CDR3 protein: ASSRSPGNSYEQY

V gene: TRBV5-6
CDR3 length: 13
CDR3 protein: ASSFGTGGTYGYT

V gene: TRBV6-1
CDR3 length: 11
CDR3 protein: ASSDSKNQPQH

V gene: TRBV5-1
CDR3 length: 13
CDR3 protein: ASSGRPSLAYEQY

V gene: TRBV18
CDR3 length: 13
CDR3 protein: ASSPRPPHDSPLH

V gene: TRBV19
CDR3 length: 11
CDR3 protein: ASSYNREDTQY

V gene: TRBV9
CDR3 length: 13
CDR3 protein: ASSVEGTGVGEQY

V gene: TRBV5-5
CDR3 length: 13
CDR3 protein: ASSLVRDRAYEQY

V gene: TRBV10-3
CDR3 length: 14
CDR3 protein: AISEPDWEYRDEQY

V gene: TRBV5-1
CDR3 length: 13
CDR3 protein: ASSLELAGVYEQY

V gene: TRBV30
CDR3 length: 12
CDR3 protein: AWSAAGVSYEQY

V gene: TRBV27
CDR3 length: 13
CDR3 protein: ASTPGLAGGGEQF

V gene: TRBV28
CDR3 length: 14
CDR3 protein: ASSLTSGTGQETQY

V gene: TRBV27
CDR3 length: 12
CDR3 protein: ASSKGYANYGYT

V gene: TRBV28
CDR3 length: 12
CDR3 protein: ASFKGYNSYEQY

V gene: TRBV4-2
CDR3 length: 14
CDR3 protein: ASSRQRPDTDYGYT

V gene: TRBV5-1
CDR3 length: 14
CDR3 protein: ASSLATAGDHYEQY

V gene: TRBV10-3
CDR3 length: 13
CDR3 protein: AISEGPTGNNEQF

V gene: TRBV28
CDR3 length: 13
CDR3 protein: ASSSLRLIQETQY

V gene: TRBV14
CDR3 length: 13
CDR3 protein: ASSQALGSYNEQF

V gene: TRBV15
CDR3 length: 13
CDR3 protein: ATSRDRAGNSPLH

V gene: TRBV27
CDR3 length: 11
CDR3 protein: ASSFNSNQPQH

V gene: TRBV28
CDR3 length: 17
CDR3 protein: ASHGSWNEPGQGYYEQY

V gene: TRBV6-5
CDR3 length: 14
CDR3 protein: ASSYLPDRMYNEQF

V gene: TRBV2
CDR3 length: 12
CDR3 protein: ASIQDSLLDTQY

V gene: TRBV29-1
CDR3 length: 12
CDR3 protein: SVARGGANEKLF

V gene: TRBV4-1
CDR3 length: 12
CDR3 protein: ASSQDSTNTEAF

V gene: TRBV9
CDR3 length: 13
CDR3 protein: ASSVEGTGNEKLF

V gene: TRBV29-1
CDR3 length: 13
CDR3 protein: SVDGPYRMGSDYT

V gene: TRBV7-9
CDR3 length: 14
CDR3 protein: ASSSLLGENTGELF

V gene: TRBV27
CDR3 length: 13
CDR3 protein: ASSSSASMNTEAF

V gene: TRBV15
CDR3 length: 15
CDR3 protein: ATSATPSGQGYEGYT